This T cell receptor (beta chain) was captured in a study of blood T cells in healthy people across ages. The wider study: Template switching recovered approximately one barcoded beta molecule for every two T cells.

The CDR3 contains 18 residues. After removal of 3 bases from V and 4 bases from J, the junction contained 10 bases not matched to a gene. Germline-derived CDR1 and CDR2 are LGHNA and YNFKEQ. Whole-study findings and limits: Versus aged donors, long-lived donors had higher diversity and more naive CD4+ cells. It was held that the diversity estimates obtained from one million T cells were underestimates.

Points on this clonotype: The antigen is undetermined.

It was with a sample-barcoded 5' primer and a J-beta primer mix that a second PCR of roughly 7 to 11 cycles was run. TCRdb reanalysed the 5' RACE reads using MiXCR and keeps one entry per CDR3 protein. This table has 650,000 to 1,000,000 distinct CDR3 sequences, about 34% appearing once. Isolated PBMCs totaled at least 6 million in each sample. This rearrangement joins TRBV4-2 to TRBJ2-3; 13 nucleotides align to TRBD2. Sequences were obtained from blood. The sequence was collected from a man aged 18-30 years in good health. This CDR3 is CASSHTTSGGTGADTQYF. As DNA, the CDR3 is TGTGCCAGCAGCCACACGACTAGCGGGGGGACAGGCGCAGATACGCAGTATTTT.